The sequence of this T cell receptor (beta chain) was determined in a study of T cell repertoires in cytomegalovirus infection. General study findings and limits: Cumulative public TCR beta family frequency identified carriers of CMV plus the relevant HLA.

This clonotype was seen repeatedly, ten times or more. Its antigen is unidentified. One entry per CDR3 protein results from TCRdb running MiXCR on the reads. The table lists about 680,000 distinct CDR3 sequences, less than 25% of them singletons. Per the germline V gene, CDR1 is SEHNR and CDR2 is FQNEAQ (reference sequence). The CDR3 spans 15 residues. With 4 bases clipped from V and 1 base from J, the junction kept 4 bases outside the gene matches. This TCR came from a human donor in good health (CMV status not recorded). Some clones in this sample may be carry-over from other donors' samples. Specimen: CD8+ T cells from PBMCs. This chain links TRBV7-9 with TRBJ2-5, with 9 bases lining up with TRBD1. Here the CDR3 DNA reads TGTGCCAGCAGCTGGCCGGACAGGGGCCAAGAGACCCAGTACTTC. Protein product: CASSWPDRGQETQYF. Together with reference TRBV7-9 and TRBJ2-5, the CDR3 gives the full variable domain: DTGVSQNPRHKITKRGQNVTFRCDPISEHNRLYWYRQTLGQGPEFLTYFQNEAQLEKSRLLSDRFSAERPKGSFSTLEIQRTEQGDSAMYLCASSWPDRGQETQYFGPGTRLLVL.